This TCR beta chain is from a study of identical twins. Whole-study findings and limits: Within twin pairs, the out-of-frame alpha sequences they shared showed excess low generation probability. Twins shared beta out-of-frame sequences in excess, but this excess was weaker.

The trim removed 10 bases at V and 2 bases at J, leaving 10 bases unmatched. In germline, CDR1 is SNHLY, CDR2 FYNNEI. This CDR3 spans 15 amino acids. TCRdb re-derived calls from the 5' RACE reads in MiXCR, one entry per CDR3 protein. The sample lists hundreds of thousands of distinct CDR3 sequences; roughly 8.6% were seen once. The table lists this clonotype with a few counts. Its antigen is as yet unknown. This sample was shared with a second study, whose subject was yellow fever vaccine responses in identical twins. That source adds: Twins' vaccine T cell response reportedly gave the appearance of partial convergence and partial personalization.

The origin of this receptor is a woman younger than 30 in good health. Sequences were obtained from CD8+ T cells sorted from blood. The chain uses TRBV2 and TRBJ2-3; 9 nucleotides match TRBD2. This chain's CDR3 is CATSGTSPPTDTQYF. CDR3 in DNA: TGTGCCACCTCCGGGACTAGCCCCCCCACAGATACGCAGTATTTT. Variable domain in full (rest from reference TRBV2 and TRBJ2-3): EPEVTQTPSHQVTQMGQEVILRCVPISNHLYFYWYRQILGQKVEFLVSFYNNEISEKSEIFDDQFSVERPDGSNFTLKIRSTKLEDSAMYFCATSGTSPPTDTQYFGPGTRLTVL.